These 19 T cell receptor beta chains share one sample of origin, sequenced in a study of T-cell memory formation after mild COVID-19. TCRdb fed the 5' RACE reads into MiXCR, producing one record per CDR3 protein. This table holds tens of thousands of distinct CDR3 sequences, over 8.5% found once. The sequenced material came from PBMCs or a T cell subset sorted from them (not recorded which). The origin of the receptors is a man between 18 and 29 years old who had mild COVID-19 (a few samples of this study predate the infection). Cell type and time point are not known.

DNA of the CDR3: TGTGCCAGCAGCTTCCTAGCGGGGCGGACCGGGGAGCTGTTTTTT. Encoded protein: CASSFLAGRTGELFF. The rearrangement uses TRBV5-6 and TRBJ2-2, with TRBD2 matching over 9 bases. Germline CDR1 and CDR2: SGHDT and YYEEEE. J was trimmed by 5 bases and V by 2 bases; bases with no gene match: 4. The CDR3 length is 15 residues.

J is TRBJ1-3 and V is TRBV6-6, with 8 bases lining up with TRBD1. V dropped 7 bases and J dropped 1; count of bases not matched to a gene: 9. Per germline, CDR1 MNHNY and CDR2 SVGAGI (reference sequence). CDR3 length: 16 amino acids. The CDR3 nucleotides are TGTGCCAGCACCAAAGCAGGGGGCGGTTCTGGAAACACCATATATTTT. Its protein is CASTKAGGGSGNTIYF.

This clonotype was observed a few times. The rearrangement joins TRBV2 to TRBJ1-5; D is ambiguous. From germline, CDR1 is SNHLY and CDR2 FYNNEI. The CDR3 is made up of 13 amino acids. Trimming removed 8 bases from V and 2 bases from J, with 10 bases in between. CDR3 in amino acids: CASGGGGNQPQHF. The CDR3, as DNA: TGTGCCAGCGGAGGCGGTGGCAATCAGCCCCAGCATTTT.

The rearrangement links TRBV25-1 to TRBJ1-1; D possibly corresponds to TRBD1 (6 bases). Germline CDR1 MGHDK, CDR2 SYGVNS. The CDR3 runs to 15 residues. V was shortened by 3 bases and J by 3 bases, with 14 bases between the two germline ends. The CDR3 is CASSDSGGGDTEAFF. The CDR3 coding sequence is TGTGCCAGCAGTGATTCCGGAGGGGGAGACACTGAAGCTTTCTTT. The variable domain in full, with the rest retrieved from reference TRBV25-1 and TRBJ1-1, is EADIYQTPRYLVIGTGKKITLECSQTMGHDKMYWYQQDPGMELHLIHYSYGVNSTEKGDLSSESTVSRIRTEHFPLTLESARPSHTSQYLCASSDSGGGDTEAFFGQGTRLTVV.

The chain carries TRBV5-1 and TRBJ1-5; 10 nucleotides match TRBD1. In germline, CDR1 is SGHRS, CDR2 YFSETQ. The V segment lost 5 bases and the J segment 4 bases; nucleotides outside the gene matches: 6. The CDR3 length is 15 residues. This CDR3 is CASREGTGENQPQHF. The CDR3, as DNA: TGCGCCAGCAGAGAGGGGACAGGGGAAAATCAGCCCCAGCATTTT.

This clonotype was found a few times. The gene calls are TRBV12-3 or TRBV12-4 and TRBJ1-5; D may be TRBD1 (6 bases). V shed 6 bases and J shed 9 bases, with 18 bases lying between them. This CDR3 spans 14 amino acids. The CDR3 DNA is TGTGCCAGCAGCCTGGGGGGCGGGATGATGCCCCAGCATTTT. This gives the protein CASSLGGGMMPQHF.

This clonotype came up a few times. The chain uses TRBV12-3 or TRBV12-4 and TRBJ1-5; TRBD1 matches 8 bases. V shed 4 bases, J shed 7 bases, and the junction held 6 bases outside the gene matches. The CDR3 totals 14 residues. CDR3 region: CASSSPGGRQPQHF. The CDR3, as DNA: TGTGCCAGCAGTTCCCCAGGGGGCAGACAGCCCCAGCATTTT.

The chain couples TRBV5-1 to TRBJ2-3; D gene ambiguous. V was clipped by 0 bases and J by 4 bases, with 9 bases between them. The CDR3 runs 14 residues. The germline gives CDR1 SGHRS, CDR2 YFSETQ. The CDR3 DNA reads TGCGCCAGCAGCTTGGTTTTGGGCTCAGATACGCAGTATTTT. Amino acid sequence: CASSLVLGSDTQYF.

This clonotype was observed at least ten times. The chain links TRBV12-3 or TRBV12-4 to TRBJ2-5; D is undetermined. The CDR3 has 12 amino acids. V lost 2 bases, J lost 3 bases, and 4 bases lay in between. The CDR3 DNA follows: TGTGCCAGCAGTTTAATGGAAGAGACCCAGTACTTC. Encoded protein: CASSLMEETQYF.

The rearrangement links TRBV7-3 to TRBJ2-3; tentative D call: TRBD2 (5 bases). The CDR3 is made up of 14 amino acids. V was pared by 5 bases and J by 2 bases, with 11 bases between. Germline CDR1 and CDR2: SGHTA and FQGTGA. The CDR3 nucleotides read TGTGCCAGCAGCCCAGCGGACTTCACAGATACGCAGTATTTT. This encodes CASSPADFTDTQYF.

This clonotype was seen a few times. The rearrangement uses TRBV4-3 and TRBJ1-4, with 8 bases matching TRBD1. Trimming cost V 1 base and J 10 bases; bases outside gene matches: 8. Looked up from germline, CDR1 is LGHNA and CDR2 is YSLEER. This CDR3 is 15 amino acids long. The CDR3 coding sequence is TGCGCCAGCAGCCAAGTGGAAGCAGGGGGCCTAAAACTGTTTTTT. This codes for CASSQVEAGGLKLFF.

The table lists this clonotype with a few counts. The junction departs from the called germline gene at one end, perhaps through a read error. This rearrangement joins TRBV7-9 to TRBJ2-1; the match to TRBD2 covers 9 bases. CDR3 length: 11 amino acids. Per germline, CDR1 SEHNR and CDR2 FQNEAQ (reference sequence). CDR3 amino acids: CASGGYNEQFF. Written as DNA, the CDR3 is TGCGCCAGCGGGGGGTACAATGAGCAGTTCTTC. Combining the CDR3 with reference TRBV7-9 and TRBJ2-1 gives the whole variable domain DTGVSQNPRHKITKRGQNVTFRCDPISEHNRLYWYRQTLGQGPEFLTYFQNEAQLEKSRLLSDRFSAERPKGSFSTLEIQRTEQGDSAMYLCASGGYNEQFFGPGTRLTVL.

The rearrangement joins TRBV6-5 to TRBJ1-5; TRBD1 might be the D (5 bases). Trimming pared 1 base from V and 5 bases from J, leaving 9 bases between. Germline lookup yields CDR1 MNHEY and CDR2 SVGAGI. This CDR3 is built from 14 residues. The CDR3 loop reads CASSYFGADQPQHF. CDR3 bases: TGTGCCAGCAGTTACTTCGGGGCTGATCAGCCCCAGCATTTT.

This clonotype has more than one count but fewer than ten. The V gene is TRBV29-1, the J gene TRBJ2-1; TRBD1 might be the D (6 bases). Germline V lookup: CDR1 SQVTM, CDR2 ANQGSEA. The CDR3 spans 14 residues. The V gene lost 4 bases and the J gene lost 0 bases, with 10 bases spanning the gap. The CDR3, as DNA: TGCAGCGTTGCTTGGGACACCTCCTACAATGAGCAGTTCTTC. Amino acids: CSVAWDTSYNEQFF.

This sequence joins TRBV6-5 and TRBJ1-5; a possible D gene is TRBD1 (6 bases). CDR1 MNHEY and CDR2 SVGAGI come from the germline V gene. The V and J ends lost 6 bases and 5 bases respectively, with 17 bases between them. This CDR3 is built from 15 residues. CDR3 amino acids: CASSLGGPQDQPQHF. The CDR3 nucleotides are TGTGCCAGCAGCCTCGGGGGCCCCCAGGATCAGCCCCAGCATTTT.

DNA for the CDR3: TGTGCCAGCAGTCCCCTCGACAATCAGCCCCAGCATTTT. Protein sequence: CASSPLDNQPQHF. The rearrangement uses TRBV27 and TRBJ1-5, with D unresolved. Trimming left V 5 bases short and J 3 bases short, with 8 bases between. The CDR3 has 13 amino acids. Germline CDR1 reads MNHEY; CDR2 reads SMNVEV (reference sequence).

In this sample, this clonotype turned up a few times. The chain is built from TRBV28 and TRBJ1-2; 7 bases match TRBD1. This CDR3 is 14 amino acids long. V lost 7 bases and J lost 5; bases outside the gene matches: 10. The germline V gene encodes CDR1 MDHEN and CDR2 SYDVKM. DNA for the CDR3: TGTGCCAGCACTTCGCCGGGACAGCTTTATGGCTACACCTTC. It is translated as CASTSPGQLYGYTF.

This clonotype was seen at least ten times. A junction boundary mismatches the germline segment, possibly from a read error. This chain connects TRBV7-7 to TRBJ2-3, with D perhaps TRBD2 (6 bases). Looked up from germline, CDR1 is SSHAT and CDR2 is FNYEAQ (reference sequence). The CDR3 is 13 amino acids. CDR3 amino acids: CASSLGRTDTQYF. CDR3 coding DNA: TGTGCTAGCAGTCTGGGGAGGACAGATACGCAGTATTTT. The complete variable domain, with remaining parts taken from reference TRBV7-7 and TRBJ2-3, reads GAGVSQSPRYKVTKRGQDVTLRCDPISSHATLYWYQQALGQGPEFLTYFNYEAQPDKSGLPSDRFSAERPEGSISTLTIQRTEQRDSAMYRCASSLGRTDTQYFGPGTRLTVL.

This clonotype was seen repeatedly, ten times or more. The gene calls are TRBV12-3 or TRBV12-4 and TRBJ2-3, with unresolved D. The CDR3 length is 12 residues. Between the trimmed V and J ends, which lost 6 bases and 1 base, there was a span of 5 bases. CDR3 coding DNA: TGTGCCAGCAGGCAGGGCACAGATACGCAGTATTTT. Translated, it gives CASRQGTDTQYF.